One sample yielded the 21 T cell receptor beta chains listed below, sequenced in a study of shared clonotypes between healthy human individuals (dated by TCRdb to the early 2020s). CD8 naive samples were CD45RO-negative cells positively selected for CCR7, giving a CD45RA+CCR7+ population that excluded TemRA cells. Receptor amplification or capture employed the immunoSEQ multiplex PCR assay. This immuneACCESS table, as held by TCRdb, lists in-frame sequences with V and J called but not all clones. Of the missing ones, under half trace to an unresolved V gene in checked studies; the others have no known cause. The sample contains approximately 810,000 clones, 85% to 95% of them found a single time. The ten largest clonotypes hold approximately 25% of the sample. Sequencing was carried out using naive CD8+ T cells sorted from blood. This sample's cell subset or site label indicates: CD45RA+CCR7+. The source is a man in his thirties or forties in good health.

The V call is TRBV4-1, the J call TRBJ1-2, with 11 bases matching TRBD1. The CDR3 contains 15 residues. CDR1 is MGHRA and CDR2 is YSYEKL in the germline V gene. V shed 5 bases and J 3 bases; nucleotides not matched to a gene: 5. The DNA of the CDR3 is TGCGCCAGCAGCTACCAGGGACAGGGGGACTATGGCTACACCTTC. Residues: CASSYQGQGDYGYTF.

The chain is built from TRBV27 and TRBJ2-1; D is perhaps TRBD1 or TRBD2 (5 bases each). The V gene lost 5 bases and the J gene lost 6 bases, with 11 bases spanning the gap. The CDR3 has 13 residues. Germline lookup yields CDR1 MNHEY and CDR2 SMNVEV (reference sequence). The CDR3 region has the DNA TGTGCCAGCAGTGCCTGGGACGTCAATGAGCAGTTCTTC. Translation gives CASSAWDVNEQFF.

The chain has TRBV7-3 and TRBJ2-4; D is undetermined. The V gene lost 3 bases and the J gene lost 0 bases, with 18 bases spanning the gap. Germline CDR1 SGHTA, CDR2 FQGTGA. The CDR3 loop spans 18 amino acids. The CDR3 DNA reads as TGTGCCAGCAGCTTCTCATTGACTCCGGCGATAGCCAAAAACATTCAGTACTTC. It translates to CASSFSLTPAIAKNIQYF.

The chain carries TRBV27 and TRBJ2-7, with TRBD1 identical over 7 bases. The germline gives CDR1 MNHEY, CDR2 SMNVEV (reference sequence). Losses at the gene ends were 8 bases for V and 3 bases for J; bases not matched to a gene: 16. The length of the CDR3 is 16 residues. The CDR3 sequence: CASGPSRQGGLYEQYF. Here the CDR3 DNA reads TGTGCCAGCGGCCCCTCCAGACAGGGTGGCCTCTACGAGCAGTACTTC.

The V and J genes are TRBV5-6 and TRBJ2-1; a possible D gene is TRBD2 (6 bases). The germline V gene encodes CDR1 SGHDT and CDR2 YYEEEE. The CDR3 is made up of 14 amino acids. Trimming pared 6 bases from V and 4 bases from J, leaving 14 bases between. CDR3 region: CASTSEDRYNEQFF. For the CDR3, the DNA is TGTGCCAGCACTAGCGAGGATAGGTACAATGAGCAGTTCTTC.

V is TRBV7-9 and J is TRBJ2-1, with D maybe TRBD2 (6 bases). With 3 bases removed from V and 4 bases from J, the gap between germline ends came to 10 bases. The germline V gene encodes CDR1 SEHNR and CDR2 FQNEAQ (reference sequence). This CDR3 region has 14 residues. The CDR3 nucleotides are TGTGCCAGCAGCTTTGGAGGGTTGTACAATGAGCAGTTCTTC. This encodes CASSFGGLYNEQFF.

The chain has TRBV6-5 and TRBJ2-7; the D is unclear. Trimming took off 2 bases at V and 2 bases at J, with 7 bases between the two ends. This CDR3 is 13 amino acids long. CDR1 and CDR2 from the germline V gene are MNHEY and SVGAGI. CDR3: CASSYAQTYEQYF. CDR3 DNA: TGTGCCAGCAGTTACGCGCAGACCTACGAGCAGTACTTC.

The chain is built from TRBV9 and TRBJ1-1, with D unresolved. The CDR3 has 13 amino acids. Between the trimmed V and J ends, which lost 3 bases and 7 bases, there was a span of 13 bases. Germline CDR1 is SGDLS and CDR2 is YYNGEE. The CDR3 loop reads CASSGQGNLEAFF. The CDR3 nucleotides read TGTGCCAGCAGCGGCCAAGGGAACCTTGAAGCTTTCTTT. Full variable domain (outside the CDR3, taken from reference TRBV9 and TRBJ1-1): DSGVTQTPKHLITATGQRVTLRCSPRSGDLSVYWYQQSLDQGLQFLIQYYNGEERAKGNILERFSAQQFPDLHSELNLSSLELGDSALYFCASSGQGNLEAFFGQGTRLTVV.

The V gene is TRBV27, the J gene TRBJ2-2; D is undetermined. The CDR3 runs 14 residues. Germline V gene lookup returns CDR1 MNHEY and CDR2 SMNVEV (reference sequence). V lost 3 bases and J 2 bases, leaving 7 bases between the germline ends. Here the CDR3 DNA reads TGTGCCAGCAGTTTGTACCCAAACACCGGGGAGCTGTTTTTT. This translates into CASSLYPNTGELFF.

The chain couples TRBV4-3 to TRBJ2-2; TRBD2 matches at 10 bases. CDR1 is LGHNA, CDR2 YSLEER, per germline. V lost 0 bases, J lost 6 bases, and 7 bases stayed unmatched. The CDR3 totals 17 residues. The CDR3 loop reads CASSQERLAGVSGELFF. CDR3 nucleotide sequence: TGCGCCAGCAGCCAAGAAAGGCTAGCGGGAGTTTCCGGGGAGCTGTTTTTT.

The chain links TRBV4-1 to TRBJ1-4; the D is unclear. V was cut by 3 bases and J by 7 bases, with 12 bases left in between. Germline-derived CDR1 and CDR2 are MGHRA and YSYEKL. The CDR3 runs to 14 residues. This CDR3 reads CASSHAPGSEKLFF. In nucleotides, the CDR3 is TGCGCCAGCAGCCACGCACCGGGGAGTGAAAAACTGTTTTTT.

CDR3 amino acids: CASTLSPGHYEQYF. In DNA form, the CDR3 reads TGTGCCAGCACCTTAAGCCCAGGGCACTACGAGCAGTACTTC. The V call is TRBV6-5, the J call TRBJ2-7; tentative D call: TRBD1 (5 bases). The V end lost 7 bases, the J end lost 3 bases, and 16 bases lay between the germline ends. Looked up from germline, CDR1 is MNHEY and CDR2 is SVGAGI. CDR3 length: 14 residues.

The chain uses TRBV4-2 and TRBJ2-1; D might be TRBD2 (6 bases). The germline CDR1 and CDR2 sequences are LGHNA and YNFKEQ. This CDR3 contains 19 residues. Between the trimmed V and J ends, which lost 2 bases and 1 base, there was a span of 21 bases. The CDR3 nucleotides read TGTGCCAGCAGCCAAAAAGGAATTTGGGCGGGAAAATCCTACAATGAGCAGTTCTTC. This codes for CASSQKGIWAGKSYNEQFF.

The chain employs TRBV7-9 and TRBJ2-3; TRBD2 matches 7 bases. CDR3 length equals 18 residues. CDR1 SEHNR and CDR2 FQNEAQ come from the germline V gene (reference sequence). The V gene end was trimmed by 4 bases and the J gene end by 5 bases; junction bases not matched to a gene: 18. CDR3 amino acids: CASSSPIGPSGEGDTQYF. For the CDR3, the DNA is TGTGCCAGCAGCTCCCCAATAGGTCCTAGCGGAGAAGGAGATACGCAGTATTTT.

This clone has only one observation. The CDR3 reads CASSYGRGEKLFF. Here the CDR3 DNA reads TGTGCCAGCAGTTACGGCAGGGGCGAAAAACTGTTTTTT. The gene calls are TRBV6-5 and TRBJ1-4; TRBD1 is a possible D gene (6 bases). The germline CDR1 and CDR2 sequences are MNHEY and SVGAGI. The CDR3 extends over 13 amino acids. V was trimmed by 2 bases and J by 8 bases, leaving 9 bases between them.

Worth noting for this clone: The junction does not match germline at one end; this may be a read error. V is TRBV7-7 and J is TRBJ2-5; D might be TRBD1 (5 bases). This CDR3 spans 16 amino acids. Germline values: CDR1 SSHAT, CDR2 FNYEAQ (reference sequence). CDR3 nucleotides: TGTGCTAGCAGCCCCCGCTTTCAAAGACAGCAAGAGACCCAGTACTTC. Amino acids: CASSPRFQRQQETQYF.

The rearrangement uses TRBV5-5 and TRBJ2-1; the D is unclear. Trimming stripped 4 bases from V and 2 bases from J, with 13 bases between. This CDR3 has 15 residues. Germline-derived CDR1 and CDR2 are SGHKS and YYEKEE (reference sequence). CDR3 amino acids: CASSAPEAPYNEQFF. CDR3 nucleotide sequence: TGTGCCAGCAGCGCCCCTGAGGCCCCCTACAATGAGCAGTTCTTC.

The chain couples TRBV18 to TRBJ1-5; D is undetermined. Per the germline V gene, CDR1 is KGHSH and CDR2 is LQKENI. CDR3 length equals 14 residues. Trimming took off 0 bases at V and 6 bases at J, with 9 bases between the two ends. CDR3 in amino acids: CASSPPASGQPQHF. The CDR3 nucleotides are TGTGCCAGCTCACCACCGGCGTCGGGTCAGCCCCAGCATTTT.

CDR3 nucleotides: TGTGCCAGCAGCTATTTAGATCAGCCCCAGCATTTT. It specifies CASSYLDQPQHF. This chain links TRBV7-9 with TRBJ1-5; D gene uncertain. Germline CDR1 reads SEHNR; CDR2 reads FQNEAQ (reference sequence). The CDR3 consists of 12 residues. V lost 4 bases and J 5 bases, leaving 6 bases between the germline ends.

The chain links TRBV4-1 to TRBJ1-5; D not resolved. The CDR3 has 17 residues. V lost 0 bases to trimming and J lost 5 bases, with 17 bases between them. Germline CDR1 and CDR2: MGHRA and YSYEKL. DNA for the CDR3: TGCGCCAGCAGCCAAGATTGGGCAGAGGTTGCCCATCAGCCCCAGCATTTT. Its translation: CASSQDWAEVAHQPQHF.

In DNA form, the CDR3 reads TGTGCCAGCAGCTTAGCTACAGGGGCGTTCTCCTACGAGCAGTACTTC. Translating gives CASSLATGAFSYEQYF. The chain is built from TRBV7-9 and TRBJ2-7, with TRBD1 matching over 7 bases. Per germline, CDR1 SEHNR and CDR2 FQNEAQ (reference sequence). The V gene end was trimmed by 0 bases and the J gene end by 0 bases; junction bases not matched to a gene: 5. The CDR3 sequence is 16 residues long.